This T cell receptor beta chain is from a study of blood T cell repertoires in COVID-19. Germline CDR1 is LNHDA and CDR2 is SQIVND (reference sequence). Trimming shortened V by 3 bases and J by 0 bases, and 12 bases separated the two germline ends. This CDR3 comprises 16 residues. Assay used: immunoSEQ multiplex PCR; TCRdb lists only in-frame clones, some missing. The sample lists over 12,000 clones; roughly 86% were seen once. This TCR was sampled from a human donor in a cohort sampled during active COVID-19. V gene TRBV19 combines with J gene TRBJ2-1; the D is unclear. Sequencing was carried out using peripheral blood. The chain's CDR3 is CASSIRAESSYNEQFF. The CDR3 bases are TGTGCCAGTAGTATTCGTGCGGAAAGCTCCTACAATGAGCAGTTCTTC.